A single sample gave rise to the 8 T cell receptor beta chains below, sequenced in a study of tumor-infiltrating lymphocytes in glioblastoma multiforme. TCRB libraries came from RNA via three nested multiplex PCR rounds. One entry per CDR3 protein results from TCRdb running MiXCR on the multiplex PCR reads. This table has 12,000 or so distinct CDR3 sequences, roughly 70% appearing once. Sequenced material: brain tumor tissue. These receptors were taken from a male donor with glioblastoma.

This clonotype showed up many times. The junction departs from germline at one end; a sequencing error may be responsible. The chain is built from TRBV2 and TRBJ1-1; 8 nucleotides agree with TRBD1. Germline loops: CDR1 SNHLY, CDR2 FYNNEI. CDR3 length: 16 residues. The CDR3 coding sequence is TGTGCCAGCAGGAAGACAGGGGCAGTTATGAATACTGAAGCTTTCTTT. This encodes CASRKTGAVMNTEAFF.

This clonotype was recorded many times. DNA for the CDR3: TGTGCCAGCAGCCGAATAGGGGACAAGCAGTACTTC. This sequence encodes CASSRIGDKQYF. J is TRBJ2-7 and V is TRBV14; possibly TRBD1 for D (6 bases). From germline, CDR1 is SGHDN and CDR2 FVKESK. V was shortened by 4 bases and J by 8 bases, with 12 bases between the two germline ends. The CDR3 consists of 12 residues.

V is TRBV6-6 and J is TRBJ2-1; 9 bases fit TRBD2. Germline CDR1 MNHNY, CDR2 SVGAGI (reference sequence). V lost 4 bases and J lost 2; bases outside the gene matches: 6. This CDR3 spans 16 amino acids. CDR3 nucleotide sequence: TGTGCCAGCAGTTCCACCTCTAGCGGGGCCTACAATGAGCAGTTCTTC. Its translation: CASSSTSSGAYNEQFF.

There are a few counts of this clonotype. This sequence joins TRBV11-2 and TRBJ1-2; D call uncertain. V lost 3 bases and J 8 bases, leaving 13 bases between the germline ends. The germline V gene has CDR1 SGHAT and CDR2 FQNNGV. The CDR3 runs to 13 residues. The CDR3 DNA sequence: TGTGCCAGCAGCTTGGATTCGGACTTAGGCTACACCTTC. Its protein is CASSLDSDLGYTF.

The chain couples TRBV11-2 to TRBJ2-1; unclear D gene. Germline lookup yields CDR1 SGHAT and CDR2 FQNNGV. The CDR3 runs to 13 residues. V was cut by 3 bases and J by 7 bases, with 10 bases left in between. DNA for the CDR3: TGTGCCAGCAGCTTTGAAAGGGTGAATGAGCAGTTCTTC. This encodes CASSFERVNEQFF.

J is TRBJ2-1 and V is TRBV20-1, with 7 bases that match TRBD2. The CDR3 length is 13 residues. Germline trimming cut 4 bases from V and 8 bases from J; bases unmatched to any gene: 8. Germline values: CDR1 DFQATT, CDR2 SNEGSKA (reference sequence). The CDR3 DNA reads TGCAGTGCTACCCTCACTAGCGTCCATGAGCAGTTCTTC. Residues: CSATLTSVHEQFF.

On this clonotype itself: At one end, the junction sequence differs from germline, possibly due to a read error. CDR3 residues: CASWMEARGNEAFF. The CDR3 DNA sequence: TGTGCCAGCTGGATGGAGGCGCGGGGCAATGAAGCATTCTTT. J is TRBJ1-1 and V is TRBV6-1; tentatively, D is TRBD1 (5 bases). Looked up from germline, CDR1 is MNHNS and CDR2 is SASEGT. There are 14 residues in the CDR3.

This clonotype was seen a few times. A clone one base away is much larger, so this may be a read error. The rearrangement uses TRBV5-1 and TRBJ2-7; D uncertain. CDR3 length equals 14 residues. Trimming pared 3 bases from V and 6 bases from J, leaving 16 bases between. CDR1 and CDR2 from the germline V gene are SGHRS and YFSETQ. CDR3 region: CASSSDGKPSEQYF. The CDR3 coding sequence is TGCGCCAGCAGCTCGGATGGGAAACCGAGCGAGCAGTACTTC.